The sequence of this T cell receptor (beta chain) was determined in a study of T-cell memory formation after mild COVID-19. A remark on this clonotype: Its matching antigen is unknown.

TCRdb reprocessed the 5' RACE reads via MiXCR and lists one record per CDR3 protein. In the table there are around 310,000 distinct CDR3 sequences, roughly 19% of which are singletons. The study's findings and limits: Cross-reactive memory seemingly joined, as some responding clones were found in pre-infection memory.

CDR3 length: 12 amino acids. V lost 6 bases to trimming and J lost 9 bases, with 12 bases between them. Per germline, CDR1 MNHNY and CDR2 SVGAGI (reference sequence). Sequenced sample: PBMCs or a T cell subset sorted from them (not recorded which). V and J are TRBV6-6 and TRBJ2-1; D gene ambiguous. The TCR originated in a man between 18 and 35 years old who had mild COVID-19 (a few samples of this study predate the infection). Cell type and time point are not known. The CDR3 loop reads CASSHRWGEQFF. The CDR3 DNA follows: TGTGCCAGCAGCCACAGATGGGGTGAGCAGTTCTTC.